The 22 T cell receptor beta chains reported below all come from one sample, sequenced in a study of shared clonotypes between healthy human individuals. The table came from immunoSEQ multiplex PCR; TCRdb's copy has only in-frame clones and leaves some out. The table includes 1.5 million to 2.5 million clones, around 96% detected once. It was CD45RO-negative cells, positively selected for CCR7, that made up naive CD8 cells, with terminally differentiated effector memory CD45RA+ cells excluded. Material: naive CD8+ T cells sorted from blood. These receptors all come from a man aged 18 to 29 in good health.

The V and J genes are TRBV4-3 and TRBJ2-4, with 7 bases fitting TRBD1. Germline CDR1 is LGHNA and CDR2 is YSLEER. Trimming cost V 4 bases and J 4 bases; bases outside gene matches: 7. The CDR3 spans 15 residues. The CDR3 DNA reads TGCGCCAGCAGCCGGTTGACAGGGTCGAAAAACATTCAGTACTTC. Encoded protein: CASSRLTGSKNIQYF.

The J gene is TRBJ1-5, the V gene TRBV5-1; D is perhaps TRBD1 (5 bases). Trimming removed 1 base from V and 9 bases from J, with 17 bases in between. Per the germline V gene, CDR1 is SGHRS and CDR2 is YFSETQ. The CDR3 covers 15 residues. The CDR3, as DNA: TGCGCCAGCAGCTTGACAGGTATCGCACTTCGGCCCCAGCATTTT. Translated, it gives CASSLTGIALRPQHF.

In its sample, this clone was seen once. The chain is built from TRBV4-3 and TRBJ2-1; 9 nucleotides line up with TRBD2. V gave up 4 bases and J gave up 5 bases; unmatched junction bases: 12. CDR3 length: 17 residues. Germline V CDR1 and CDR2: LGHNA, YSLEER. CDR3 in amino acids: CASSPYSVAGVDNEQFF. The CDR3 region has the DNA TGCGCCAGCAGCCCATATAGCGTAGCGGGAGTCGACAATGAGCAGTTCTTC.

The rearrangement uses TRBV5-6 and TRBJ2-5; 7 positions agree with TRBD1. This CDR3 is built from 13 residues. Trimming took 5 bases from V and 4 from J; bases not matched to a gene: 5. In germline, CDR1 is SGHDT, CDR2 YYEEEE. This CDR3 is CASRMPGGETQYF. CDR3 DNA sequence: TGTGCCAGCAGGATGCCAGGGGGAGAGACCCAGTACTTC.

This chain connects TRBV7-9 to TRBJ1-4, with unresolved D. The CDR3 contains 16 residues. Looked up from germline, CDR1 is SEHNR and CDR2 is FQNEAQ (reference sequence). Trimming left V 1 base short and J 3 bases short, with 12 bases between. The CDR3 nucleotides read TGTGCCAGCAGCTTAGACGACACCGGGGCTAATGAAAAACTGTTTTTT. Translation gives CASSLDDTGANEKLFF.

This CDR3 is CASSQVGGTLNTEAFF. The CDR3 DNA sequence: TGTGCCAGCAGCCAAGTCGGGGGGACACTGAACACTGAAGCTTTCTTT. The chain employs TRBV14 and TRBJ1-1; perhaps TRBD1 as D (6 bases). The V gene's germline CDR1 is SGHDN and CDR2 FVKESK. This CDR3 contains 16 residues. Trimming removed 1 base from V and 0 bases from J, with 12 bases in between.

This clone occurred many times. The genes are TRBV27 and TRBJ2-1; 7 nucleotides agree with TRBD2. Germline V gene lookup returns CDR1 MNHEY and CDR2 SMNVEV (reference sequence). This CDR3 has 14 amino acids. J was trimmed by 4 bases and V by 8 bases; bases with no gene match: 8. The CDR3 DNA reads TGTGCCAGCGGTCCGGGACTACTGTACAATGAGCAGTTCTTC. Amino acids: CASGPGLLYNEQFF.

CDR3 in DNA: TGTGCCAGTAGTACCCGGACAGGGCGAGAAAAACTGTTTTTT. It specifies CASSTRTGREKLFF. The V gene is TRBV19, the J gene TRBJ1-4, with 8 bases fitting TRBD1. Germline V gene lookup returns CDR1 LNHDA and CDR2 SQIVND (reference sequence). The CDR3 extends over 14 amino acids. Trimming at V came to 4 bases and at J to 8 bases, leaving 6 bases not matched to a gene.

DNA for the CDR3: TGTGCCAGCAGCTTGGAGGGTCCAGGTACGTACGAGCAGTACTTC. Its translation: CASSLEGPGTYEQYF. The rearrangement links TRBV5-6 to TRBJ2-7; D is unclear. The CDR3 totals 15 residues. Trimming left V 0 bases short and J 4 bases short, with 14 bases between. The germline V gene encodes CDR1 SGHDT and CDR2 YYEEEE. The full variable domain, its missing parts supplied by reference TRBV5-6 and TRBJ2-7, is DAGVTQSPTHLIKTRGQQVTLRCSPKSGHDTVSWYQQALGQGPQFIFQYYEEEERQRGNFPDRFSGHQFPNYSSELNVNALLLGDSALYLCASSLEGPGTYEQYFGPGTRLTVT.

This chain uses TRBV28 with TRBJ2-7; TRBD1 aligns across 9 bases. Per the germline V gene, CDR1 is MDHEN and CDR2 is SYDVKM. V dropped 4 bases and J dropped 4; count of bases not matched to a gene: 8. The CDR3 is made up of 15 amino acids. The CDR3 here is CASSSPRGQGYEQYF. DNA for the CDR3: TGTGCCAGCAGTTCACCCCGGGGACAGGGATACGAGCAGTACTTC.

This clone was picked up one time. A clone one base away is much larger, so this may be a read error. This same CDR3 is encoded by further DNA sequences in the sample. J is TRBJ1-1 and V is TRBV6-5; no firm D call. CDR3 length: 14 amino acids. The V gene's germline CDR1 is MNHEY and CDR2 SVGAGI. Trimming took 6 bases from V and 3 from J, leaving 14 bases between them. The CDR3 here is CASSSQAIDTEAFF. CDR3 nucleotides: TGTGCCAGCAGCTCGCAGGCAATTGACACTGAAGCTTTCTTT.

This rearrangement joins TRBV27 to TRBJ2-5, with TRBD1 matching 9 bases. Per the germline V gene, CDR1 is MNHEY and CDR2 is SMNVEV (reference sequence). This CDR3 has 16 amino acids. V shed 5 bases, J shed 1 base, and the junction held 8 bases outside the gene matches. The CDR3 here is CASSPIPGQGQETQYF. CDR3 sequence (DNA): TGTGCCAGCAGTCCGATTCCGGGACAGGGCCAAGAGACCCAGTACTTC.

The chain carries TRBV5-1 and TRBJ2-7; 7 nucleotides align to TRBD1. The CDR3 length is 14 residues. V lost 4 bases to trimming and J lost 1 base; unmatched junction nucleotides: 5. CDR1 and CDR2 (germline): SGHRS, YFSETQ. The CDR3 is CASSPLDRSYEQYF. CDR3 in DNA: TGCGCCAGCAGCCCTCTGGACAGGTCCTACGAGCAGTACTTC.

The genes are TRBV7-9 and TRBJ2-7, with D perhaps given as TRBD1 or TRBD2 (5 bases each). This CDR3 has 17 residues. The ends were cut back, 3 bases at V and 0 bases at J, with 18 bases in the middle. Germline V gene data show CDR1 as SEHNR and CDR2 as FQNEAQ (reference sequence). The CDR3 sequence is CASSFWSGSDSSYEQYF. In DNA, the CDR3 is TGTGCCAGCAGCTTCTGGTCAGGGAGCGACAGCTCCTACGAGCAGTACTTC. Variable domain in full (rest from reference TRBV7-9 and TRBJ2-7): DTGVSQNPRHKITKRGQNVTFRCDPISEHNRLYWYRQTLGQGPEFLTYFQNEAQLEKSRLLSDRFSAERPKGSFSTLEIQRTEQGDSAMYLCASSFWSGSDSSYEQYFGPGTRLTVT.

CDR3: CASSQGQPGVYEQYF. The CDR3 DNA reads as TGCGCCAGCAGCCAAGGCCAACCGGGAGTCTACGAGCAGTACTTC. V and J are TRBV4-3 and TRBJ2-7; D is perhaps TRBD2 (6 bases). Trimming stripped 1 base from V and 3 bases from J, with 13 bases between. Per germline, CDR1 LGHNA and CDR2 YSLEER. This CDR3 region has 15 residues.

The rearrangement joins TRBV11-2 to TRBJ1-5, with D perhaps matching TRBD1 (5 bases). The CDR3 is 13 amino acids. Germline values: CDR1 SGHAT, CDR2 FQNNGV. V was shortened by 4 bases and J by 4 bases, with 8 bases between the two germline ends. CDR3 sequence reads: CASSWDPNQPQHF. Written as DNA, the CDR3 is TGTGCCAGCAGCTGGGACCCGAATCAGCCCCAGCATTTT.

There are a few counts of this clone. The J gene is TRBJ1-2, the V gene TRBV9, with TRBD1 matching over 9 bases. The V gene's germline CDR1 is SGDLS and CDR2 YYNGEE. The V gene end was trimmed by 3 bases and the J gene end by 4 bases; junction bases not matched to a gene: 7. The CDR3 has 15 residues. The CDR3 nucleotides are TGTGCCAGCAGCGGGGACAGGGACGCTAGCTATGGCTACACCTTC. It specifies CASSGDRDASYGYTF.

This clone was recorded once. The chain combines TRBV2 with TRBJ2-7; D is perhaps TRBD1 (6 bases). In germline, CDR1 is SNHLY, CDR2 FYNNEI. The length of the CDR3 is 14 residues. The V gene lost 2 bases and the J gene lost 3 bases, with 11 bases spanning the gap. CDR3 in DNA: TGTGCCAGCAGTGAATACGGGACACTCTACGAGCAGTACTTC. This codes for CASSEYGTLYEQYF.

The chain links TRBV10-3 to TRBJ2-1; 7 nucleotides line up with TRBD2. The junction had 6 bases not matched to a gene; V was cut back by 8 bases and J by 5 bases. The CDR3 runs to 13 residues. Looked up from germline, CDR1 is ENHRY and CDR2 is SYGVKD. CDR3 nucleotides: TGTGCCATCGGGAGGGCCGGGGACAATGAGCAGTTCTTC. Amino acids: CAIGRAGDNEQFF.

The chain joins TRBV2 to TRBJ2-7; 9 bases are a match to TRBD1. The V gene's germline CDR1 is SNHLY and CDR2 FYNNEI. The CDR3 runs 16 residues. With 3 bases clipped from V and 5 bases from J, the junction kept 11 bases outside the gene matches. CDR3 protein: CASSERVRTGADEQYF. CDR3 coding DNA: TGTGCCAGCAGTGAGAGAGTAAGGACAGGGGCCGACGAGCAGTACTTC.

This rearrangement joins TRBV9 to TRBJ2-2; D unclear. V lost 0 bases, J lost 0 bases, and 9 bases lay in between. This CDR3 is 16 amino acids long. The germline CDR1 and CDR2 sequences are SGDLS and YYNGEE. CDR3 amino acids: CASSVEGLPNTGELFF. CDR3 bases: TGTGCCAGCAGCGTAGAGGGCCTTCCGAACACCGGGGAGCTGTTTTTT.

CDR3 sequence: CASSSTGADSPLHF. CDR3 sequence (DNA): TGTGCCAGCAGCTCGACAGGGGCGGATTCACCCCTCCACTTT. The V call is TRBV7-9, the J call TRBJ1-6, with TRBD1 matching 8 bases. Germline V gene data show CDR1 as SEHNR and CDR2 as FQNEAQ (reference sequence). The V segment lost 4 bases and the J segment 8 bases; nucleotides outside the gene matches: 4. The CDR3 has 14 amino acids.